Here is one T cell receptor (beta chain) with its context. No antigen is known for it. The data originate from a study of cytomegalovirus exposure and HLA in healthy donors (TCRdb year 2017). Describing the broader study: In an earlier analysis of 587 of the donors, 276 Gb of sequence data and approximately 100 million unique TCR beta sequences from about 179 million T cells were reported. To study patterns of TCR occurrence, a later analysis re-analyzed previously published TCR beta repertoires from hundreds of donors and added high-resolution HLA genotyping. On average, roughly 250,000 unique TCR beta nucleotide sequences were sequenced per donor among some 430 genotyped donors of the cohort, with roughly a sixth of those sequences being non-productive. Donor age, sex, ethnicity and CMV serostatus were collected together with the repertoire data. Genome-wide SNP genotypes for about 55% of the 666 donors were used in a later genetic analysis, which treated that subset as a discovery cohort. Rather than using new phenotypic data, the later analysis identified candidate immune exposures from TCR beta sequences and from how often those sequences occurred across donors. Roughly 300 gigabases of sequencing data and approximately 80 million unique TCR sequences were included in an early release covering roughly 600 HLA-typed donors. The study aimed to test whether signatures of past pathogen exposure could be identified by cataloging public T cell receptors. The T cell repertoires of 666 subjects were profiled by immunosequencing and related to cytomegalovirus serostatus. The number of typed donors differed by locus: roughly 629-640 for A, B, C, DRB1 and DQB1; some 540 for DQA1; around 580 for DPA1; and about 450 for DPB1. Among the roughly 400 genotyped donors, about 85% belonged to the genetic ancestry cluster associated with self-reported Caucasian donors. The study combined high-throughput TCR immunosequencing, statistical association of individual TCRs with disease status, and machine learning to predict cytomegalovirus infection status. All discovery cohort repertoires had been generated using a single sequencing platform. Along with the approximately 670-subject first cohort, a separate validation cohort of 120 different subjects was used. An earlier analysis of about 620 of the donors applied high-throughput TCR beta sequencing to assess whether each TCR beta V gene segment acted as functional or pseudogenic. Because of strong linkage in the cohort, roughly five DR-DQ haplotypes were treated as single units for association and clustering. Class I and class II HLA loci were covered by the typing at four-digit resolution. Paper-wide results and their limitations: The 87-base-pair reads could not distinguish some IMGT-functional V segments, including TRBV6-2 and TRBV6-3, so those segments were excluded. The cohort was sequenced for TCR beta chains only, and without alpha or paired-chain data the features that could be detected were limited. Because counts were too low, 15 to 20 rarely observed V segments, including chromosome 9 orphons, were excluded from the earlier analysis of around 590 of the donors. A further reported finding was that TCR beta sequences accurately predicted the HLA-A and HLA-B alleles for most subjects in the first cohort. Most CMV-associated TCR beta chains appeared to be HLA-restricted in a later analysis, and the HLA associations seemed to be driven largely by CMV exposure. The classifier was reported to diagnose cytomegalovirus status with high specificity and sensitivity in both the original and validation cohorts. A later genetic analysis reported fewer N-insertions in productive TCRs among donors in an Asian-associated ancestry cluster than the roughly 700-donor mean. In a later analysis, TCR association rates were found to vary across HLA loci, with the most associated TCRs seen for DRB1 alleles and the fewest for HLA-C alleles. CMV serostatus was the only immune exposure information available for the cohort. Broadly in line with IMGT annotations, most TCR beta V segments showed up in productive rearrangements about 90% or about 30% of the time in an earlier analysis of some 590 of the donors. In a later analysis, several top co-occurrence clusters were reported to appear linked to parvovirus B19, influenza, CMV and Epstein-Barr virus. It was suggested by the authors that the approach could potentially be generalized to other disease states and immunological phenotypes. Assigning TCR associations to individual alleles was difficult when HLA alleles, especially DR and DQ, strongly co-occurred. The study listed approximately 160 TCR beta chains as associated with cytomegalovirus. While some public TCRs were present in many individuals, most TCR sequences turned up only very rarely across donors. Correlated functional status among segregating V segments might reflect linkage disequilibrium, but an unknown experimental factor could not be ruled out. A group of highly shared sequence variants was considered likely to be a technical artifact of the sequencing pipeline. V-gene and J-gene trimming of TCR beta chains was associated with a missense DCLRE1C variant in a later genetic analysis, and the association was replicated in an independent cohort. Presence/absence analyses assumed roughly uniform sequencing depth across donors, an assumption that may not hold. A few of the identified cytomegalovirus-associated TCR beta chains were confirmed in vitro to be specific for cytomegalovirus antigens. Specific HLA alleles were associated with 15,000 to 20,000 TCR beta sequences at a false discovery rate of 0.05 in a later analysis. In a later analysis, HLA-associated TCR beta chains showed more clonal expansion and lower generation probabilities than non-associated chains that were equally common. Because HLA typing was missing for some donors at each locus, association tests included only the typed subset.

Library preparation was by the immunoSEQ multiplex PCR assay. A mixture of 60 forward primers for TCR Vbeta segments and 13 reverse primers for TCR Jbeta segments was used in the multiplex PCR. A multiplex PCR assay on genomic DNA amplified the CDR3 region of rearranged TCR beta genes. On the Illumina HiSeq System, the amplified TCR beta libraries were sequenced as 87-base-pair reads. For the original study's pipeline: A later analysis tallied roughly 80 million unique TCR beta chains across the approximately 670 repertoires, and about 12 million of those chains were shared by two or more donors. To remove PCR and sequencing errors, raw reads were error-corrected and collapsed into unique sequences using a nearest-neighbor algorithm that merged closely related sequences. To assign V, D and J gene segments, CDR3 sequences were aligned to IMGT reference sequences. For a sequence to be retained, at least a six-nucleotide match to both a V gene segment and a J gene segment was required. Rearrangements were called productive when the CDR3 lacked stop codons and stayed in frame with V and J; all others were non-productive. Following IMGT convention, CDR3 was defined as the stretch from the second conserved V-encoded cysteine to the conserved J-encoded phenylalanine. Sequences without an unambiguous match to a single V gene segment were excluded from the earlier analysis of 450 to 750 of the donors. In an earlier analysis of several hundred of the donors, V segments were called functional above 56.7% productive rearrangements and were called segregating when the between-donor standard deviation exceeded 5%. A statistical classification framework was developed to diagnose cytomegalovirus status using the catalog of TCR beta chain sequences. In a later analysis, TCR nucleotide sequences were compared against IMGT/GENE-DB human TR gene sequences so that V and J genes could be assigned. In a later analysis, CDR3 sequences and most-parsimonious VDJ recombination scenarios were assigned using the TCRdist pipeline. In a later analysis, every TCR beta chain was defined by the combination of its CDR3 amino acid sequence and its V-gene family, and reads without a unique V-gene family were dropped. A later analysis removed several hundred highly shared, low-generation-probability nucleotide sequences to deal with suspected cross-contamination and a sequencing artifact. In a later analysis, a clonal expansion index was calculated for each public chain from normalized within-repertoire ranks of inferred template counts. In a later analysis, generation probabilities were computed using a VDJ recombination model fitted to out-of-frame rearrangements, and the results were checked against IGoR. A later analysis scored TCR-TCR, TCR-HLA and TCR-CMV co-occurrence with hypergeometric tests, applying a repertoire-size bias correction to TCR pairs. False discovery rates were estimated in a later analysis by permuting HLA or CMV assignments 20 times. In a later analysis, co-occurring TCRs were grouped using DBSCAN, and TCRdist sequence similarity was added for clustering within HLA-allele-positive subsets. For co-occurrence clustering, repertoires with fewer than 30,000 or more than 120,000 public chains were excluded, along with four or five repertoires with anomalous nucleotide sharing. Imported from immuneACCESS, the table was reduced by TCRdb to in-frame sequences with V and J called. These copies leave out some clones; in studies compared against another copy, an unresolved V gene accounts for under half, and the cause of the remainder is not known. That table is the source of V, J and clone size, and D and trimming were worked out from the DNA. The sample's table covers 150,000 to 200,000 clones. Approximately 6.9% of the sample goes to the ten largest clones.

The germline V gene provides CDR1 MNHEY and CDR2 SVGAGI. V has 7 bases trimmed and J has 4 bases trimmed; junction bases matching no gene number 8. The CDR3 measures 15 amino acids from cysteine to phenylalanine. Just the 45-base CDR3 DNA is kept, in frame starting at base 1. The cohort was made up of approximately 670 healthy bone marrow donors. At the time of sampling, all cohort members were nominally healthy, though unrecorded immune exposures were likely present. The donor was CMV seronegative and was included in the group of a few hundred seronegative cohort members. A peripheral blood sample was collected from each donor, and TCR beta sequencing was performed on peripheral blood mononuclear cells. Genomic DNA extraction from the blood cell samples was performed with the Qiagen DNeasy Blood Extraction Kit.

The V and J segments used are TRBV6-5 and TRBJ1-4; 8 middle bases align to TRBD1. The clonotype was recovered from a man younger than 45 in good health and CMV-seronegative. Sequences were obtained from PBMCs. The nucleotides are TGTGCCAGCAATTCCCAGGGGGCCTTTAATGAAAAACTGTTTTTT. Its protein reads: CASNSQGAFNEKLFF.